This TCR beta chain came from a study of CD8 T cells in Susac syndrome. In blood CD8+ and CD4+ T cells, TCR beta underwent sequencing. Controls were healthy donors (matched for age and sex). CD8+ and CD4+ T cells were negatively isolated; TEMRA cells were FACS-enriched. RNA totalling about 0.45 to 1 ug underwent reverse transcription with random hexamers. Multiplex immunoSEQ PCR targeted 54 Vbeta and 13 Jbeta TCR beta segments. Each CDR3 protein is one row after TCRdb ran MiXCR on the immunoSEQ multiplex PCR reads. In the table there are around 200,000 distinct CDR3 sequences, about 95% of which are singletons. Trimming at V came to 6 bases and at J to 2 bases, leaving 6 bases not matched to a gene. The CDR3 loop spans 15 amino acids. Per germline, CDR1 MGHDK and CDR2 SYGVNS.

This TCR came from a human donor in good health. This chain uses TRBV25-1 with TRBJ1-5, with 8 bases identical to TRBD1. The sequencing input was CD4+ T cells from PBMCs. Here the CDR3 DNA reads TGTGCCAGCAGCCCAGGGGGCTGGGGCAATCAGCCCCAGCATTTT. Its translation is CASSPGGWGNQPQHF.